A single sample gave rise to the 24 T cell receptor beta chains below, sequenced in a study of T cell repertoires in cytomegalovirus infection. One entry per CDR3 protein, called by TCRdb with MiXCR from the reads. Counted here are more than 300,000 distinct CDR3 sequences, 34% occurring once; the ten biggest clones make up around an eighth. Their cognate antigens are unknown. The starting material was cultured PBMCs, obtained from culture after CMV antigen stimulation. The receptors were sampled from a human donor in good health (CMV status not recorded). Some clones in this sample may be carry-over from other donors' samples.

This chain connects TRBV25-1 to TRBJ2-3; 7 nucleotides agree with TRBD2. Germline CDR1 is MGHDK and CDR2 is SYGVNS. V lost 4 bases and J lost 1; bases outside the gene matches: 11. CDR3 length: 17 residues. The CDR3 nucleotides read TGTGCCAGCAGTGTGGGGGAGGGCAGAGGGGGCACAGATACGCAGTATTTT. Translated: CASSVGEGRGGTDTQYF. The complete variable domain, with remaining parts taken from reference TRBV25-1 and TRBJ2-3, reads EADIYQTPRYLVIGTGKKITLECSQTMGHDKMYWYQQDPGMELHLIHYSYGVNSTEKGDLSSESTVSRIRTEHFPLTLESARPSHTSQYLCASSVGEGRGGTDTQYFGPGTRLTVL.

This clonotype was detected a few times. This chain links TRBV15 with TRBJ2-7; a weak D match, TRBD2 (6 bases). There are 17 residues in the CDR3. Germline CDR1 reads LNHNV; CDR2 reads YYDKDF (reference sequence). V lost 0 bases and J 6 bases, leaving 21 bases between the germline ends. The CDR3 here is CATSRERGSGLGGEQYF. CDR3 DNA: TGTGCCACCAGCAGAGAGAGGGGTTCTGGACTGGGAGGCGAGCAGTACTTC.

This clonotype has at least ten counts. The V gene is TRBV7-2, the J gene TRBJ2-5, with TRBD2 matching over 10 bases. V trimming: 2 bases; J trimming: 4 bases; junction bases outside the gene matches: 7. Per the germline V gene, CDR1 is SGHTA and CDR2 is FQGNSA. The CDR3 spans 16 residues. The CDR3 DNA sequence: TGTGCCAGCAGCTTAAACGGGGTAGCGGGAGGAGAGACCCAGTACTTC. Protein: CASSLNGVAGGETQYF.

The chain carries TRBV19 and TRBJ1-4, with 9 bases identical to TRBD1. The germline CDR1 and CDR2 sequences are LNHDA and SQIVND (reference sequence). The CDR3 loop spans 16 amino acids. Trimming removed 7 bases from V and 2 bases from J; junction bases left unmatched: 8. The DNA of the CDR3 is TGTGCCAGTAAGTCGGGACAGGGAAGGACTAATGAAAAACTGTTTTTT. Translation gives CASKSGQGRTNEKLFF.

This clonotype showed up just a few times. The chain carries TRBV7-2 and TRBJ2-4; TRBD1 aligns across 8 bases. Trimming at V came to 5 bases and at J to 6 bases, leaving 6 bases not matched to a gene. The CDR3 length is 14 residues. CDR1 is SGHTA, CDR2 FQGNSA, per germline. In DNA, the CDR3 is TGTGCCAGCAGCCTCGGGACAGGCGGAAACATTCAGTACTTC. The encoded protein is CASSLGTGGNIQYF.

This clonotype was detected only a few times. The V and J genes are TRBV6-2 or TRBV6-3 and TRBJ1-1; 7 bases align to TRBD1. CDR3 length equals 16 residues. The germline V gene has CDR1 MNHEY and CDR2 SVGEGT. The junction had 10 bases not matched to a gene; V was cut back by 6 bases and J by 0 bases. CDR3 DNA sequence: TGTGCCAGCAGAAAATCGACAGGGAGGATGAACACTGAAGCTTTCTTT. It yields the protein CASRKSTGRMNTEAFF.

There are a few counts of this clonotype. V is TRBV6-5 and J is TRBJ2-7; TRBD1 is a possible D gene (5 bases). Germline V CDR1 and CDR2: MNHEY, SVGAGI. The CDR3 loop spans 14 amino acids. The V gene lost 1 base and the J gene lost 0 bases, with 7 bases spanning the gap. The CDR3 sequence: CASSYYRSSYEQYF. As DNA, the CDR3 is TGTGCCAGCAGTTACTACAGGAGCTCCTACGAGCAGTACTTC.

This clonotype was seen a handful of times. The V gene is TRBV28, the J gene TRBJ1-6; 7 nucleotides align to TRBD1. The junction had 6 bases not matched to a gene; V was cut back by 8 bases and J by 2 bases. The germline gives CDR1 MDHEN, CDR2 SYDVKM. The CDR3 runs 15 residues. CDR3 coding DNA: TGTGCCAGCCGGACGACAGGGACCTATAATTCACCCCTCCACTTT. Translated: CASRTTGTYNSPLHF.

Concerning this clonotype: The junction and the germline gene differ at one end; a read error may be behind it. The chain uses TRBV19 and TRBJ1-5, with D tentatively TRBD1 (6 bases). Germline CDR1 LNHDA, CDR2 SQIVND (reference sequence). The CDR3 is made up of 12 amino acids. CDR3 sequence: CASGTPDQPKHF. The CDR3 DNA is TGTGCCAGTGGGACACCCGATCAGCCCAAGCATTTT.

In its sample, this clonotype was seen a few times. The rearrangement joins TRBV7-2 to TRBJ2-1; D may be TRBD2 (5 bases). The germline V gene has CDR1 SGHTA and CDR2 FQGNSA. Trimming left V 5 bases short and J 0 bases short, with 14 bases between. CDR3 size: 16 residues. The CDR3 reads CASSQSGGYSYNEQFF. DNA for the CDR3: TGTGCCAGCAGCCAAAGCGGCGGATACTCCTACAATGAGCAGTTCTTC.

This clonotype occurred a few times. This chain links TRBV6-5 with TRBJ2-7, with 9 bases lining up with TRBD1. Germline V gene lookup returns CDR1 MNHEY and CDR2 SVGAGI. CDR3 length equals 15 residues. The junction had 7 bases not matched to a gene; V was cut back by 5 bases and J by 2 bases. Here the CDR3 reads CASSHPGTGTYEQYF. In nucleotides, the CDR3 is TGTGCCAGCAGTCACCCCGGGACAGGGACCTACGAGCAGTACTTC.

The chain employs TRBV6-1 and TRBJ1-2; 9 nucleotides agree with TRBD1. V lost 5 bases to trimming and J lost 6 bases; unmatched junction nucleotides: 10. CDR3 size: 15 residues. In germline, CDR1 is MNHNS, CDR2 SASEGT. The CDR3 nucleotides are TGTGCCAGCAGTTCCCAGGGACAGGGTAGAGATGGCTACACCTTC. Translating it yields CASSSQGQGRDGYTF.

DNA of the CDR3: TGTGCCAGCAGCTTAGGGACAGGGAGCACTGGAAACACCATATATTTT. It is translated as CASSLGTGSTGNTIYF. V gene TRBV5-8 combines with J gene TRBJ1-3, with 9 bases lining up with TRBD1. V was clipped by 2 bases and J by 2 bases; unmatched bases: 5. Germline-derived CDR1 and CDR2 are SGHTS and YDEGEE. The CDR3 sequence is 16 residues long.

This clonotype has just a few counts. The V and J genes are TRBV20-1 and TRBJ2-7, with D perhaps matching TRBD2 (6 bases). CDR3 length equals 13 residues. Trimming shortened V by 7 bases and J by 5 bases, and 18 bases separated the two germline ends. CDR1 is DFQATT and CDR2 is SNEGSKA in the germline V gene (reference sequence). CDR3 protein: CSVQRDWIDEQYF. For the CDR3, the DNA is TGCAGTGTGCAGAGGGACTGGATAGACGAGCAGTACTTC.

This clonotype was counted only a few times. The J gene is TRBJ1-4, the V gene TRBV20-1, with a weak D call TRBD1 (5 bases). Germline V CDR1 and CDR2: DFQATT, SNEGSKA (reference sequence). The CDR3 spans 13 residues. Between the trimmed V and J ends, which lost 5 bases and 4 bases, there was a span of 11 bases. The CDR3 region has the DNA TGCAGTGCTGGCTGGGGGGGTAATGAAAAACTGTTTTTT. Its protein is CSAGWGGNEKLFF.

The chain is built from TRBV19 and TRBJ1-2; unclear D gene. Per the germline V gene, CDR1 is LNHDA and CDR2 is SQIVND (reference sequence). The CDR3 is made up of 14 amino acids. V was trimmed by 5 bases and J by 4 bases, leaving 14 bases between them. CDR3 loop: CASSFRIVPYGYTF. The DNA of the CDR3 is TGTGCCAGTAGTTTCCGGATAGTCCCCTATGGCTACACCTTC. Full variable domain (missing parts from reference TRBV19 and TRBJ1-2): DGGITQSPKYLFRKEGQNVTLSCEQNLNHDAMYWYRQDPGQGLRLIYYSQIVNDFQKGDIAEGYSVSREKKESFPLTVTSAQKNPTAFYLCASSFRIVPYGYTFGSGTRLTVV.

This clonotype was seen once. The V gene is TRBV19, the J gene TRBJ1-1, with D unclear. This CDR3 has 13 residues. V lost 3 bases, J lost 4 bases, and 9 bases lay in between. The germline V gene encodes CDR1 LNHDA and CDR2 SQIVND (reference sequence). CDR3 amino acids: CASSIDASTEAFF. The CDR3, as DNA: TGTGCCAGTAGTATCGACGCCTCCACTGAAGCTTTCTTT.

The chain carries TRBV7-2 and TRBJ1-3, with no clear D. This CDR3 region has 16 residues. Deletions cut 1 base from V and 0 bases from J, with 10 bases between. The germline V gene has CDR1 SGHTA and CDR2 FQGNSA. CDR3: CASSLGGRSSGNTIYF. CDR3 in DNA: TGTGCCAGCAGCTTAGGAGGGCGGAGCTCTGGAAACACCATATATTTT.

This clonotype was seen a single time. Here the CDR3 reads CASSFLIWNTEAFF. CDR3 DNA: TGTGCCAGTTCTTTCCTCATCTGGAACACTGAAGCTTTCTTT. The chain joins TRBV19 to TRBJ1-1, with D hard to call. V lost 8 bases, J lost 1 base, and 14 bases lay in between. Germline V gives CDR1 LNHDA, CDR2 SQIVND (reference sequence). This CDR3 has 14 residues. Looking up the rest from reference TRBV19 and TRBJ1-1 gives the full variable domain: DGGITQSPKYLFRKEGQNVTLSCEQNLNHDAMYWYRQDPGQGLRLIYYSQIVNDFQKGDIAEGYSVSREKKESFPLTVTSAQKNPTAFYLCASSFLIWNTEAFFGQGTRLTVV.

V usage is TRBV12-3 or TRBV12-4 and J usage is TRBJ1-1; weak D call: TRBD1 (5 bases). This CDR3 contains 12 residues. Trimming took 5 bases from V and 7 from J, leaving 11 bases between them. CDR3 nucleotides: TGTGCCAGCAGTCATCGGGACGTTGAAGCTTTCTTT. Encoded protein: CASSHRDVEAFF.

This chain links TRBV6-2 or TRBV6-3 with TRBJ2-1, with TRBD2 matching 11 bases. Germline CDR1 reads MNHEY; CDR2 reads SVGEGT. This CDR3 spans 17 amino acids. V lost 6 bases to trimming and J lost 3 bases; unmatched junction nucleotides: 10. The CDR3 loop reads CASRALGLAEVYNEQFF. DNA of the CDR3: TGTGCCAGCAGGGCCTTGGGACTAGCGGAGGTCTACAATGAGCAGTTCTTC.

This clonotype was seen a handful of times. This chain joins TRBV7-6 and TRBJ2-5; TRBD1 matches 9 bases. Germline-derived CDR1 and CDR2 are SGHVS and FNYEAQ. With V trimmed by 6 bases and J by 5 bases, 10 bases remained unmatched. The CDR3 totals 15 residues. CDR3 in amino acids: CASSRDRGRLETQYF. The DNA for the CDR3 is TGTGCCAGCAGTCGTGACAGGGGGAGGCTTGAGACCCAGTACTTC.

On this clonotype itself: This may arise from a read error, as a much more abundant clone is one base away. V usage is TRBV11-2 and J usage is TRBJ2-2; D possibly corresponds to TRBD2 (6 bases). The CDR3 is 15 residues long. Germline-derived CDR1 and CDR2 are SGHAT and FQNNGV. CDR3 in DNA: TGTGTCAGCAGCTTAGCAGGGCGGGGCACCGGGGAGCTGTTTTTT. Protein product: CVSSLAGRGTGELFF.

This clonotype was detected a few times. The gene calls are TRBV6-2 or TRBV6-3 and TRBJ1-1; no reliable D call. V lost 6 bases and J 7 bases, leaving 15 bases between the germline ends. CDR3 length: 13 amino acids. The germline V gene has CDR1 MNHEY and CDR2 SVGEGT. Written as DNA, the CDR3 is TGTGCCAGCAGCTGGGTACGGACTAGTGAAGCTTTCTTT. It encodes CASSWVRTSEAFF.